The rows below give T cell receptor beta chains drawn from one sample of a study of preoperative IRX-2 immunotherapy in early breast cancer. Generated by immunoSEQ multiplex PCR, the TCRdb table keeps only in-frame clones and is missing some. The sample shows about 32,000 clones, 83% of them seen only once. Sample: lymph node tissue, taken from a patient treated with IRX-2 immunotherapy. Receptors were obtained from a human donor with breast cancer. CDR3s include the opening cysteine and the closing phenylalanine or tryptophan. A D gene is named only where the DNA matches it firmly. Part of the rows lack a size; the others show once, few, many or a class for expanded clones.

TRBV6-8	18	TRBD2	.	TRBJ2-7	CASRTEKISSGAFYEQYF	TGTGCCAGCAGGACAGAAAAAATATCTAGCGGGGCTTTCTACGAGCAGTACTTC
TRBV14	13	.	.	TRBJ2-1	CASSQEPAWGRFF	TGTGCCAGCAGCCAAGAGCCAGCTTGGGGCAGGTTCTTC
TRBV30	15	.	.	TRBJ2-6	CAWSVPGAGANVLTF	TGTGCCTGGAGTGTACCCGGGGCAGGGGCCAACGTCCTGACTTTC
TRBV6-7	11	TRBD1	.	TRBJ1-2	CASRRQGSYTF	TGTGCCAGCAGAAGACAGGGTAGCTACACCTTC
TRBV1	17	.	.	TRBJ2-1	CASSQDRVVEGRNEQFF	TGCGCCAGCAGCCAAGATCGGGTCGTCGAGGGACGAAATGAGCAGTTCTTC
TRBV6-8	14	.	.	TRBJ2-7	CATRLRFTSYEQYF	TGTGCCACCCGATTGCGGTTTACATCCTACGAGCAGTACTTC
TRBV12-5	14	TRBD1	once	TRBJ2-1	CASIPGTAYNEQFF	TGTGCCAGCATTCCCGGGACAGCCTACAATGAGCAGTTCTTC
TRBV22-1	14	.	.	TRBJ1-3	CASSLTGTGNTIYF	TGTGCCAGCAGTTTAACAGGAACTGGAAACACCATATATTTT
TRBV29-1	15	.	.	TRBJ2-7	CSATVTGLLTYEQYF	TGCAGCGCTACAGTGACGGGCCTCCTCACCTACGAGCAGTACTTC
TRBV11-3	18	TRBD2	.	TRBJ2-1	CASSWGLAGESPYNEQFF	TGTGCCAGCAGCTGGGGTCTAGCGGGGGAATCACCCTACAATGAGCAGTTCTTC
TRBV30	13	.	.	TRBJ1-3	CAWSGDTGNTIYF	TGTGCCTGGAGTGGAGACACTGGAAACACCATATATTTT
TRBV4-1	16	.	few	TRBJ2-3	CASSPRGGGLTDTQYF	TGCGCCAGCAGCCCACGGGGTGGGGGCCTCACAGATACGCAGTATTTT
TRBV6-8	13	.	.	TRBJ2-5	CASSYVRQETQYF	TGTGCCAGCAGTTACGTGCGGCAAGAGACCCAGTACTTC
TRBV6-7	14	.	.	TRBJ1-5	CASSDQGGGQPQHF	TGTGCCAGCAGTGACCAGGGTGGAGGACAGCCCCAGCATTTT
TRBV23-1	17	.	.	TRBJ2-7	CASSQVWNQGLTYEQYF	TGCGCCAGCAGCCAAGTCTGGAACCAGGGCCTGACTTACGAGCAGTACTTC
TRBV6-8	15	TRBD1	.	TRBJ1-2	CASSSASFRGDGYTF	TGTGCCAGCAGTTCCGCTTCGTTCAGGGGGGATGGCTACACCTTC
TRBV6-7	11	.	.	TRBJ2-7	CASMRLHEQYF	TGTGCCAGCATGAGGCTACACGAGCAGTACTTC
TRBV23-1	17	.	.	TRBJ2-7	CASSQYVWTRNSYEQYF	TGCGCCAGCAGTCAATATGTTTGGACTCGAAACTCCTACGAGCAGTACTTC
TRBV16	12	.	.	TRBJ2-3	CASSRDTDTQYF	TGTGCCAGCAGCCGCGATACAGATACGCAGTATTTT
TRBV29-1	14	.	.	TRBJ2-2	CSVRAPRVTGELFF	TGCAGCGTCCGAGCTCCCAGGGTTACCGGGGAGCTGTTTTTT
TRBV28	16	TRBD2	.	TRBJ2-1	CASSSRLSGRMNEQFF	TGTGCCAGCAGTTCCAGACTGAGCGGGAGAATGAATGAGCAGTTCTTC
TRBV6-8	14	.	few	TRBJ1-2	CASSDQGFGYGYTF	TGTGCCAGCAGTGACCAGGGGTTTGGGTATGGCTACACCTTC
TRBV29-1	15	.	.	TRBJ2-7	CSVEDGEPESYEQYF	TGCAGCGTTGAAGATGGGGAGCCCGAATCCTACGAGCAGTACTTC
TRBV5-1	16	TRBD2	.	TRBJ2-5	CASSRGTTSIYETQYF	TGCGCCAGCAGCAGGGGAACGACTAGCATATACGAGACCCAGTACTTC
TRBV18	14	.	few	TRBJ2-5	CASSPDLQGETQYF	TGTGCCAGCTCACCGGACCTCCAGGGGGAGACCCAGTACTTC
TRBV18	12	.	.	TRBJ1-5	CASSTGDQPQHF	TGTGCCAGCTCAACCGGGGATCAGCCCCAGCATTTT
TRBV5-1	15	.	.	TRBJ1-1	CASSLWAGANTEAFF	TGCGCCAGCAGCTTGTGGGCAGGGGCCAACACTGAAGCTTTCTTT
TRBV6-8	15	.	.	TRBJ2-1	CVSSYSGVDYNEQFF	TGTGTCAGCAGTTACTCCGGGGTGGACTACAATGAGCAGTTCTTC
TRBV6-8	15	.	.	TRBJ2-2	CAIRKGGLNTGELFF	TGTGCCATCAGAAAGGGCGGACTGAACACCGGGGAGCTGTTTTTT
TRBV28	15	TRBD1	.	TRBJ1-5	CASSPRQGVDQPQHF	TGTGCCAGCAGCCCCCGACAGGGGGTGGATCAGCCCCAGCATTTT
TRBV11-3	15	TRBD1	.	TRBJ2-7	CASSLVQGSGYEQYF	TGTGCCAGCAGCTTAGTACAGGGGAGTGGCTACGAGCAGTACTTC
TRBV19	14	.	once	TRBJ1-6	CASSIGGRNSPLHF	TGTGCCAGTAGTATCGGGGGACGGAATTCACCCCTCCACTTT
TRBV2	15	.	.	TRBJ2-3	CASSEQLSRWDTQYF	TGTGCCAGCAGTGAGCAGTTAAGCCGATGGGATACGCAGTATTTT
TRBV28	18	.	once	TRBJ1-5	CASSSAFTGQILVEPQHF	TGTGCCAGCAGTTCCGCCTTTACAGGACAGATACTAGTGGAGCCCCAGCATTTT
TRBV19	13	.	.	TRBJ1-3	CASSMSREHTIYF	TGTGCCAGTAGTATGTCCAGGGAACACACCATATATTTT
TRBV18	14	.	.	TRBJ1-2	CASSPDSKRDGYTF	TGTGCCAGCTCACCAGACTCCAAACGAGATGGCTACACCTTC